This T cell receptor (beta chain) emerged from a study of T cells after yellow fever vaccination. CDR3 size: 14 residues. Per the germline V gene, CDR1 is SGHTA and CDR2 is FQGNSA. With 6 bases removed from V and 4 bases from J, the gap between germline ends came to 16 bases. This clonotype appeared many times. The antigen is unknown. Making TCR cDNA involved 5'RACE template switching, which added UMIs and a universal primer site. TCRdb redid the calling of the 5' RACE reads with MiXCR, one entry per CDR3 protein. The data contain under 150,000 distinct CDR3 sequences, 7% to 9% of them seen just once; the ten biggest clones take up 0.55% to 0.9%. Study results and caveats: FACS-sorted repertoires could harbor abundant contaminating bulk-population clonotypes. The study re-detected most primary-vaccination clones after the booster (roughly 96% CD4, almost 90% CD8).

Sample: CD4+ T cells sorted from PBMCs, taken 5 days after the yellow fever booster vaccination. This TCR was sampled from a man aged 25-40 years who received the YFV17D yellow fever vaccine. The gene calls are TRBV7-2 and TRBJ2-7; D is unresolved. CDR3 in amino acids: CASSPTSLGYEQYF. For the CDR3, the DNA is TGTGCCAGCAGTCCTACAAGCTTGGGGTACGAGCAGTACTTC.